This passage covers 17 T cell receptor beta chains from one sample sequenced in a study of T cell responses to AZD1222 COVID-19 vaccine (TCRdb year 2021). The time point label for this specimen denotes: baseline before first vaccination. Libraries were prepared through the immunoSEQ multiplex PCR assay. TCRdb obtained this table from immuneACCESS and retained in-frame rearrangements with V and J assigned. These tables miss some clones; where compared with another copy, unresolved V genes account for less than half of the shortfall, and the remainder is unexplained. Here the sample has around 150,000 clones; about 95% occur a single time. 0.95% to 1.5% of the sample is held by the ten biggest clonotypes. The sequencing here drew on peripheral blood, taken on day 0 of AZD1222 vaccination. These receptor sequences come from an adult in good health.

CDR3 nucleotides: TGTGCCAGCAGCCAAGATCGGGCCGGGCTCGGCGATGCTTTCTTT. Translated: CASSQDRAGLGDAFF. The V call is TRBV3-1 (or the pseudogene TRBV3-2), the J call TRBJ1-1; D gene uncertain. The CDR3 is 15 amino acids. V was trimmed by 0 bases and J by 11 bases, leaving 19 bases between them. Germline CDR1 LGHDT, CDR2 YNNKEL (reference sequence).

DNA for the CDR3: TGCGCCAGCAGCCATAAAGCCCTAAGGACCGGGGAGCTGTTTTTT. Translation: CASSHKALRTGELFF. This chain links TRBV4-3 with TRBJ2-2; D gene ambiguous. The CDR3 has 15 residues. With 3 bases removed from V and 5 bases from J, the gap between germline ends came to 13 bases. Germline V CDR1 and CDR2: LGHNA, YSLEER.

This clone has a single count. The J gene is TRBJ2-4, the V gene TRBV12-5; tentatively, D is TRBD1 or TRBD2 (6 bases each). Trimming pared 0 bases from V and 0 bases from J, leaving 18 bases between. From germline, CDR1 is LGHNT and CDR2 FRNRAP. The CDR3 runs to 19 residues. The DNA for the CDR3 is TGTGCTAGTGGTTTGGTACTGGGGGCCCTGGGACTAGCCAAAAACATTCAGTACTTC. Encoded protein: CASGLVLGALGLAKNIQYF.

This clone was counted only a few times. J is TRBJ1-1 and V is TRBV6-1; D gene uncertain. The CDR3 is 13 amino acids. V was trimmed by 6 bases and J by 0 bases, leaving 8 bases between them. Germline V lookup: CDR1 MNHNS, CDR2 SASEGT. The CDR3 sequence: CASSSVMNTEAFF. CDR3 DNA: TGTGCCAGCAGCTCGGTGATGAACACTGAAGCTTTCTTT.

Notes on this clone: The same CDR3 arises from other DNA sequences in this sample as well. The chain joins TRBV18 to TRBJ1-1; D not certain. This CDR3 comprises 15 residues. Trimming shortened V by 0 bases and J by 2 bases, and 10 bases separated the two germline ends. CDR1 and CDR2 (germline): KGHSH, LQKENI. The CDR3 reads CASSPPAGTNTEAFF. The CDR3 coding sequence is TGTGCCAGCTCACCACCGGCTGGAACCAACACTGAAGCTTTCTTT. Together with reference TRBV18 and TRBJ1-1, the CDR3 gives the full variable domain: NAGVMQNPRHLVRRRGQEARLRCSPMKGHSHVYWYRQLPEEGLKFMVYLQKENIIDESGMPKERFSAEFPKEGPSILRIQQVVRGDSAAYFCASSPPAGTNTEAFFGQGTRLTVV.

The CDR3 is CASSPVGGRSTEAFF. In nucleotides, the CDR3 is TGTGCCAGCAGCCCGGTGGGGGGCCGTAGCACTGAAGCTTTCTTT. This rearrangement joins TRBV7-9 to TRBJ1-1, with a tentative D call TRBD1 (6 bases). The length of the CDR3 is 15 residues. Germline V gene data show CDR1 as SEHNR and CDR2 as FQNEAQ (reference sequence). V was clipped by 5 bases and J by 4 bases, with 17 bases between them.

The rearrangement joins TRBV28 to TRBJ1-1, with D unclear. In germline, CDR1 is MDHEN, CDR2 SYDVKM. The germline V and J ends were trimmed by 5 bases and 0 bases, with 13 bases remaining between them. CDR3 length: 15 residues. The CDR3: CASSPPDGMNTEAFF. Here the CDR3 DNA reads TGTGCCAGCAGTCCCCCGGACGGGATGAACACTGAAGCTTTCTTT.

The chain links TRBV30 to TRBJ1-5; D perhaps matches TRBD1 (6 bases). CDR1 is GTSNPN and CDR2 is SVGIG in the germline V gene (reference sequence). The CDR3 length is 14 residues. Deletions cut 5 bases from V and 7 bases from J, with 18 bases between. CDR3: CAWGSGTYLQPQHF. The CDR3 DNA sequence: TGTGCCTGGGGTTCCGGGACATACCTACAGCCCCAGCATTTT. The full variable domain, its missing parts supplied by reference TRBV30 and TRBJ1-5, is SQTIHQWPATLVQPVGSPLSLECTVEGTSNPNLYWYRQAAGRGLQLLFYSVGIGQISSEVPQNLSASRPQDRQFILSSKKLLLSDSGFYLCAWGSGTYLQPQHFGDGTRLSIL.

The chain links TRBV19 to TRBJ2-1; the D gene is possibly TRBD2 (6 bases). In germline, CDR1 is LNHDA, CDR2 SQIVND (reference sequence). Trimming stripped 2 bases from V and 5 bases from J, with 16 bases between. CDR3 length equals 16 residues. The CDR3 DNA follows: TGTGCCAGTAGTATAACTTACGGGACTTCTCACAATGAGCAGTTCTTC. Its translation: CASSITYGTSHNEQFF. Using reference TRBV19 and TRBJ2-1 for the parts outside the CDR3, the full variable domain is DGGITQSPKYLFRKEGQNVTLSCEQNLNHDAMYWYRQDPGQGLRLIYYSQIVNDFQKGDIAEGYSVSREKKESFPLTVTSAQKNPTAFYLCASSITYGTSHNEQFFGPGTRLTVL.

The rearrangement joins TRBV25-1 to TRBJ1-6; the D gene is possibly TRBD1 (6 bases). This CDR3 comprises 13 residues. V dropped 3 bases and J dropped 7 bases, with 7 bases sitting between them. CDR1 and CDR2 from the germline V gene are MGHDK and SYGVNS. CDR3 coding DNA: TGTGCCAGCAGTGATACAGGGAATTCACCCCTCCACTTT. Amino acid sequence: CASSDTGNSPLHF.

The chain's CDR3 is CASSQTNEGAEAFF. The CDR3 DNA reads as TGTGCCAGCAGTCAGACAAATGAGGGTGCTGAAGCTTTCTTT. This chain joins TRBV6-2 or TRBV6-3 and TRBJ1-1, with D unclear. Germline-derived CDR1 and CDR2 are MNHEY and SVGEGT. The V gene lost 5 bases and the J gene lost 6 bases, with 16 bases spanning the gap. The length of the CDR3 is 14 residues.

The chain carries TRBV20-1 and TRBJ2-5, with D unclear. Trimming removed 3 bases from V and 2 bases from J, with 13 bases in between. Germline assignment: CDR1 DFQATT and CDR2 SNEGSKA (reference sequence). The CDR3 extends over 14 amino acids. The CDR3: CSASTWRKQETQYF. In nucleotides, the CDR3 is TGCAGTGCTAGTACCTGGAGAAAGCAAGAGACCCAGTACTTC.

The CDR3: CASSLHGNTEAFF. The CDR3, as DNA: TGTGCCAGCAGTTTGCACGGGAACACTGAAGCTTTCTTT. The chain is built from TRBV12-3 or TRBV12-4 and TRBJ1-1; no definite D call. The CDR3 loop spans 13 amino acids. V shed 3 bases and J shed 1 base, with 6 bases lying between them.

The gene calls are TRBV7-9 and TRBJ2-7; D not resolved. The CDR3 has 11 residues. Trimming removed 4 bases from V and 2 bases from J, with 3 bases in between. The germline CDR1 and CDR2 sequences are SEHNR and FQNEAQ (reference sequence). CDR3: CASSSPYEQYV. CDR3 sequence (DNA): TGTGCCAGCAGCTCCCCCTACGAGCAGTACGTC.

V gene TRBV19 combines with J gene TRBJ1-1; 9 positions agree with TRBD1. CDR1 is LNHDA and CDR2 is SQIVND in the germline V gene (reference sequence). There are 13 residues in the CDR3. V shed 10 bases and J 5 bases; nucleotides not matched to a gene: 8. The CDR3 nucleotides read TGTGCCACCATGACAGGGGGGACGACTGAAGCTTTCTTT. This encodes CATMTGGTTEAFF.

The V and J genes are TRBV25-1 and TRBJ2-7; 11 bases are shared with TRBD2. The junction had 7 bases not matched to a gene; V was cut back by 7 bases and J by 5 bases. The CDR3 is 14 amino acids. Germline CDR1 MGHDK, CDR2 SYGVNS. The CDR3 region is CASNAASGRHEQYV. The CDR3 coding sequence is TGTGCCAGCAATGCGGCTAGCGGGAGGCACGAGCAGTACGTC.

The count of this clone is one. The J gene is TRBJ1-2, the V gene TRBV5-1; D is unresolved. The germline V gene encodes CDR1 SGHRS and CDR2 YFSETQ. Between the trimmed V and J ends, which lost 0 bases and 1 base, there was a span of 7 bases. The CDR3 runs to 14 residues. The CDR3 DNA reads as TGCGCCAGCAGCTTGGTTAGTGTTAACTATGGCTACACCTTC. It yields the protein CASSLVSVNYGYTF.